These T cell receptor beta chains were read from a single sample in a study of blood T cell repertoires in COVID-19. The data were produced by immunoSEQ multiplex PCR, yet TCRdb's version contains in-frame clones alone and is incomplete. The data contain over 150,000 clones, around 80% of them singletons. Sequenced material: PBMCs or T cells enriched from blood (not recorded which). The receptors here all came from a man in his fifties who had recovered from COVID-19. Both conserved end residues are part of each CDR3. The order of the fields is D gene, V gene, J gene, CDR3 DNA, CDR3 protein. A D gene is named only where the DNA matches it firmly.

d_gene: TRBD2
v_gene: TRBV29-1
j_gene: TRBJ2-5
CDR3nt: TGCAGCGTTGATAGCGGGGGCCAAGAGACCCAGTACTTC
CDR3aa: CSVDSGGQETQYF

d_gene: NA
v_gene: TRBV7-9
j_gene: TRBJ1-1
CDR3nt: TGTGCCAGCAGCTTCTTCGCCGGGACTGAAGCTTTCTTT
CDR3aa: CASSFFAGTEAFF

d_gene: NA
v_gene: TRBV7-9
j_gene: TRBJ1-5
CDR3nt: TGTGCCAGCAGCTCGACAGATAGCAATCAGCCCCAGCATTTT
CDR3aa: CASSSTDSNQPQHF

d_gene: NA
v_gene: TRBV4-1
j_gene: TRBJ1-2
CDR3nt: TGCGCCAGCAGCCAGGGAGGGAACTATGGCTACACCTTC
CDR3aa: CASSQGGNYGYTF

d_gene: NA
v_gene: TRBV18
j_gene: TRBJ1-1
CDR3nt: TGTGCCAGCTCACCAGCCAGGGTGGATGCTTTCTTT
CDR3aa: CASSPARVDAFF

d_gene: TRBD1
v_gene: TRBV5-1
j_gene: TRBJ1-5
CDR3nt: TGCGCCAGCAGCTTGACAGGGGGCCAGAATCAGCCCCAGCATTTT
CDR3aa: CASSLTGGQNQPQHF

d_gene: NA
v_gene: TRBV11-2
j_gene: TRBJ2-2
CDR3nt: TGTGCCAGCAGCTTAGTGGCGGCGAACACCGGGGAGCTGTTTTTT
CDR3aa: CASSLVAANTGELFF

d_gene: NA
v_gene: TRBV27
j_gene: TRBJ1-5
CDR3nt: TGTGCCAGCAGCGCCCCAACAGGGACGAGCAATCAGCCCCAGCATTTT
CDR3aa: CASSAPTGTSNQPQHF

d_gene: NA
v_gene: TRBV18
j_gene: TRBJ2-3
CDR3nt: TGTGCCAGCCGGGGGACAGTTAGCACAGATACGCAGTATTTT
CDR3aa: CASRGTVSTDTQYF

d_gene: TRBD2
v_gene: TRBV4-1
j_gene: TRBJ2-2
CDR3nt: TGCGCCAGCAGCCAAGCTAGCGGGGGGGCTAAGACCGGGGAGCTGTTTTTT
CDR3aa: CASSQASGGAKTGELFF

d_gene: NA
v_gene: TRBV7-9
j_gene: TRBJ1-2
CDR3nt: TGTGCCAGCAGCTTAGGTCAGGGCTTCTATGGCTACACCTTC
CDR3aa: CASSLGQGFYGYTF

d_gene: NA
v_gene: TRBV7-9
j_gene: TRBJ1-2
CDR3nt: TGTGCCAGCAGCTCGACGGAGCACCCGAGTCTGGGCTACACCTTC
CDR3aa: CASSSTEHPSLGYTF

d_gene: NA
v_gene: TRBV6-5
j_gene: TRBJ2-1
CDR3nt: TGTGCCAGCAGGACGAACGCTTTGGAGGAGCAGTTCTTC
CDR3aa: CASRTNALEEQFF

d_gene: TRBD1
v_gene: TRBV5-1
j_gene: TRBJ2-7
CDR3nt: TGCGCCAGCAGCCAACTACAGACAGGGGACGGGCAGTACTTC
CDR3aa: CASSQLQTGDGQYF

d_gene: TRBD2
v_gene: TRBV14
j_gene: TRBJ2-7
CDR3nt: TGTGCCAGCAGCCAAGAACTAGCGGGGACCTACGAGCAGTACTTC
CDR3aa: CASSQELAGTYEQYF

d_gene: TRBD2
v_gene: TRBV4-3
j_gene: TRBJ2-1
CDR3nt: TGCGCCAGCAGCCAAGAGTCGGGGGGGTACAATGAGCAGTTCTTC
CDR3aa: CASSQESGGYNEQFF

d_gene: TRBD1
v_gene: TRBV19
j_gene: TRBJ1-6
CDR3nt: TGTGCCAGTAGTCTAAAGACAGGGGGGAATAATTCACCCCTCCACTTT
CDR3aa: CASSLKTGGNNSPLHF